Listed below are T cell receptor beta chains from one sample, sequenced in a study of spatial heterogeneity in lung cancer. TCRdb called the 5' RACE reads again in MiXCR, with one record for every CDR3 protein. The profile shows tens of thousands of distinct CDR3 sequences, roughly 12% of them singletons. The material was PBMCs, obtained at surgery. These receptors all stem from a male donor with early-stage non-small cell lung cancer. CDR3s include the opening cysteine and the closing phenylalanine or tryptophan. D genes are given only for firm matches. Expanded clones are given a class, and other clones once, few, many or no size at all.

abundance	v_gene	d_gene	j_gene	CDR3aa
few	TRBV7-8	.	TRBJ2-5	CASSLASGPQETQYF
.	TRBV5-1	TRBD1	TRBJ1-1	CASSLVAGGNTEAFF
.	TRBV3-1	.	TRBJ2-7	CASSLSVLNEQYF
few	TRBV20-1	.	TRBJ2-1	CSAKGDAEQFF
.	TRBV7-2	TRBD2	TRBJ2-7	CASSLTRGRATEQYF
few	TRBV20-1	TRBD2	TRBJ2-7	CSARPLADSYEQYF
few	TRBV29-1	TRBD2	TRBJ2-1	CSVVSGRPYNEQFF
.	TRBV10-3	.	TRBJ2-7	CAISEQGTYEQYF
.	TRBV5-1	.	TRBJ2-1	CASSLDGVNEQFF
.	TRBV5-1	TRBD2	TRBJ2-3	CASSLGTSGSLTDTQYF
.	TRBV5-5	.	TRBJ1-6	CASSLTGDGYNSPLHF
few	TRBV4-2	TRBD2	TRBJ2-7	CASSHSRLAHNSYEQYF
.	TRBV7-2	.	TRBJ2-7	CASSPSGDSSYEQYF
large	TRBV5-1	TRBD2	TRBJ2-7	CASSSGGSSYEQYF
few	TRBV3-1	.	TRBJ2-6	CASSQEWTDGVLTF
.	TRBV12-3/TRBV12-4	.	TRBJ2-1	CASSPQENSYNEQFF
few	TRBV2	TRBD2	TRBJ2-3	CASRARTSAFTDTQYF
few	TRBV19	.	TRBJ1-5	CASAESWNSNQPQHF
.	TRBV15	.	TRBJ1-2	CATSRGDGYTF
.	TRBV19	TRBD2	TRBJ2-3	CASSILAGELTDTQYF
many	TRBV10-2	.	TRBJ1-1	CASSVRSPNTEAFF
many	TRBV29-1	.	TRBJ1-1	CSVWTSNTEAFF
few	TRBV11-2	.	TRBJ2-5	CASSLEGQKYQETQYF
.	TRBV20-1	.	TRBJ2-4	CSASGSSPRTKNIQYF
few	TRBV12-3/TRBV12-4	.	TRBJ1-2	CASSPTVPGAAYGYTF
few	TRBV29-1	.	TRBJ1-2	CSVGPEYGYTF
few	TRBV14	TRBD2	TRBJ2-1	CASSRRLAGETEQFF
few	TRBV27	TRBD2	TRBJ2-7	CASSPSGGEQYF
.	TRBV29-1	.	TRBJ1-2	CSVYLQGPYGYTF
few	TRBV24-1	.	TRBJ2-7	CATEGQNAGEQYF
few	TRBV19	TRBD2	TRBJ2-2	CASSPRTSGGELFF
few	TRBV5-5	.	TRBJ1-2	CASSLGAGARYGYTF
few	TRBV20-1	TRBD2	TRBJ2-7	CSALGTRGGYEQYF
few	TRBV12-5	.	TRBJ2-1	CASGLVNEQFF
few	TRBV5-6	.	TRBJ1-2	CASSLEGNGYTF
.	TRBV5-4	TRBD2	TRBJ2-2	CASSLGGRPTGELFF
.	TRBV7-9	.	TRBJ1-3	CASSLDQSGNTIYF
few	TRBV18	TRBD1	TRBJ2-4	CASSPVRDRLDIQYF
many	TRBV12-5	TRBD1	TRBJ2-2	CASGLRSGGPGELFF
.	TRBV5-6	TRBD2	TRBJ2-5	CASSLEGGGLDQETQYF
few	TRBV5-4	.	TRBJ2-5	CASSSQRTSQETQYF
few	TRBV20-1	.	TRBJ2-1	CSARPWTSVEGDEQFF
few	TRBV7-3	.	TRBJ2-5	CASSSPRKHLARKETQYF
.	TRBV5-1	.	TRBJ2-3	CASSPTGHTVDTQYF
.	TRBV18	TRBD1	TRBJ2-2	CASSPQLYDRDSTGELFF